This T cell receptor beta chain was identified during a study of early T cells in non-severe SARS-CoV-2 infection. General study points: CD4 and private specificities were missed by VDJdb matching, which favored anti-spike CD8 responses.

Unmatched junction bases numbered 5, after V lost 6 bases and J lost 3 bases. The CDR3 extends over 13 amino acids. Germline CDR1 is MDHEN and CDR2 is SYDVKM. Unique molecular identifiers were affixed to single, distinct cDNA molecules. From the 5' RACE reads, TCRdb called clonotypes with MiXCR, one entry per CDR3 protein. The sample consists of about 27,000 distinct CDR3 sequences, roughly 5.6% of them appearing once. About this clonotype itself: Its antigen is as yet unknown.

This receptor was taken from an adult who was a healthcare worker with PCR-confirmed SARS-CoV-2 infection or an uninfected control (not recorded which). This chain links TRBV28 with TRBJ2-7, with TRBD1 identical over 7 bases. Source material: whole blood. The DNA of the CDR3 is TGTGCCAGCAGATCGACAGGGCACTACGAGCAGTACTTC. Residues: CASRSTGHYEQYF.